These T cell receptor beta chains were read from a single sample in a study of T cell responses to AZD1222 COVID-19 vaccine. Clones were read by immunoSEQ multiplex PCR, and TCRdb kept only the in-frame ones, dropping some. The sample includes around 130,000 clones, 94% seen only once; the top ten take roughly 6.6%. The sequencing used peripheral blood, collected on day 0 of AZD1222 vaccination. The receptors stem from an adult in good health. Each CDR3 is given with its conserved first and last residue. D genes are given only for firm matches. Clone size is shown for a subset of rows, as once, few, many or a class of expanded clone.

d_call	v_call	j_call	clone_size	cdr3_nt	cdr3_aa
-	TRBV14	TRBJ2-1	-	TGTGCCAGCAGCATACACGATGAGCAGTTCTTC	CASSIHDEQFF
TRBD1	TRBV5-8	TRBJ1-5	-	TGTGCCAGCAGCCCCTGGACAGGGGGCGCGGGGCAGCCCCAGCATTTT	CASSPWTGGAGQPQHF
-	TRBV30	TRBJ1-4	-	TGTGCCTGGACCCCCACAGGGCAGGCAACTAATGAAAAACTGTTTTTT	CAWTPTGQATNEKLFF
TRBD1	TRBV3-1/TRBV3-2	TRBJ2-5	-	TGTGCCAGCAGCTCAGGACAGGGGGAGACCCAGTACTTC	CASSSGQGETQYF
-	TRBV27	TRBJ2-7	-	TGTGCCAGCAGTTTAGTACCCAGCTACGAGCAGTACTTC	CASSLVPSYEQYF
TRBD1	TRBV24-1	TRBJ1-2	-	TGTGCCACCAGTGACACAAACAGGGGGAATAACTATGGCTACACCTTC	CATSDTNRGNNYGYTF
TRBD1	TRBV7-8	TRBJ1-1	-	TGTGCCAGCAGCCCGGGGGACAGGGACGAAGGAACTGAAGCTTTCTTT	CASSPGDRDEGTEAFF
TRBD1	TRBV6-6	TRBJ1-1	-	TGTGCCAGCAGTTACTCAGACAGGGGGCTTACTGAAGCTTTCTTT	CASSYSDRGLTEAFF
-	TRBV5-1	TRBJ2-5	-	TGCGCCAGCAGCTTGGGAGGGGAAGAGACCCAGTACTTC	CASSLGGEETQYF
TRBD2	TRBV25-1	TRBJ2-1	-	TGTGCCAGCACCCCGGGACTAAACAATGAGCAGTTCTTC	CASTPGLNNEQFF
-	TRBV12-3/TRBV12-4	TRBJ1-2	-	TGTGCCAGCAGTCAAGAAGGCTATGGCTACACCTTC	CASSQEGYGYTF
TRBD1	TRBV30	TRBJ1-2	once	TGTGCCTGGAGGGCACCCTTCGGGACAGGGGTTCATGGCTACACCTTC	CAWRAPFGTGVHGYTF
-	TRBV7-9	TRBJ2-7	-	TGTGCCAGCAGCTGGCCAAGCGACGAGCAGTACTTC	CASSWPSDEQYF
-	TRBV6-5	TRBJ2-1	-	TGTGCCAGCAGTTTTGAGTATGAGCAGTTCTTC	CASSFEYEQFF
-	TRBV3-1/TRBV3-2	TRBJ2-1	once	TGTGCCAGCAGCCACCCCCCGGGCCCTGAGCAGTTCTTC	CASSHPPGPEQFF
-	TRBV11-2	TRBJ2-3	-	TGTGCCAGCAGCTTAGATCCAGGGTTGAATACGCAGTATTTT	CASSLDPGLNTQYF
-	TRBV7-8	TRBJ1-4	once	TGTGCCAGCAGCTTAGGCCGGATGGGGGGGCCAGGAGAAAAACTGTTTTTT	CASSLGRMGGPGEKLFF
TRBD1	TRBV4-1	TRBJ1-2	-	TGCGCCAGCAGCCCACTAACAGGGGGGTCTGGCTACACCTTC	CASSPLTGGSGYTF
-	TRBV28	TRBJ2-7	-	TGTGCCAGCAGTTTATCCCCGGCAGGGGATTACGAGCAGTACTTC	CASSLSPAGDYEQYF
-	TRBV5-4	TRBJ2-3	-	TGTGCCAGCAGCTCCACGAAAGAATTCACAGATACGCAGTATTTT	CASSSTKEFTDTQYF
-	TRBV3-1/TRBV3-2	TRBJ2-1	-	TGTGCCAGCAGCCAAGAGGATTGGGGTGAGCAGTTCTTC	CASSQEDWGEQFF
TRBD1	TRBV19	TRBJ1-1	-	TGTGCCAGTACCGCGACAGGGTTGGTCACTGAAGCTTTCTTT	CASTATGLVTEAFF
TRBD1	TRBV5-1	TRBJ1-6	-	TGCGCCAGCAGCGTTGCGGGACAGAATAATTCACCCCTCCACTTT	CASSVAGQNNSPLHF
-	TRBV4-3	TRBJ2-2	-	TGCGCCAGCAGCCTCCGGGTAGACACCGGGGAGCTGTTTTTT	CASSLRVDTGELFF
TRBD1	TRBV2	TRBJ1-1	-	TGTGCCAGCGGGCGACAGGGGGGGCTGATGAACACTGAAGCTTTCTTT	CASGRQGGLMNTEAFF
-	TRBV6-2/TRBV6-3	TRBJ1-5	-	TGTGCCAGCAGTTCAGGGCTGGGGAGCAATCAGCCCCAGCATTTT	CASSSGLGSNQPQHF
-	TRBV30	TRBJ1-1	-	TGTGCCTGGAGTGTCCCGGGCAGTGAAGCTTTCTTT	CAWSVPGSEAFF
-	TRBV11-2	TRBJ1-1	-	TGTGCCAGCAGCCCTGACACTGAAGCTTTCTTT	CASSPDTEAFF
TRBD1	TRBV5-1	TRBJ1-3	-	TGCGCCAGTACGACCGGGACAGGGTTGAACACCATATATTTT	CASTTGTGLNTIYF
TRBD2	TRBV7-3	TRBJ2-3	-	TGTGCCAGCAGCTCAGCGGGAGCCCGGGGAGATACGCAGTATTTT	CASSSAGARGDTQYF
-	TRBV4-1	TRBJ2-7	few	TGCGCCAGCAGCTTCCAACAGTTTTCCACCAACGAGCAGTACTTC	CASSFQQFSTNEQYF
-	TRBV18	TRBJ2-7	-	TGTGCCAGCTCACCAGGGATCGGCGAGCAGTACTTC	CASSPGIGEQYF
-	TRBV5-1	TRBJ1-2	-	TGCGCCAGCAGCTCCACCTCGGGGGTCCAGGGGGGCTACACCTTC	CASSSTSGVQGGYTF
-	TRBV6-5	TRBJ2-7	-	TGTGCCAGCAGTTACTCTGGAGGGGTTGTGTCCTACGAGCAGTACTTC	CASSYSGGVVSYEQYF
-	TRBV5-1	TRBJ2-5	-	TGCGCCAGCAGCACGGTTCAAGCCGAGACCCAGTACTTC	CASSTVQAETQYF
TRBD1	TRBV7-9	TRBJ1-3	-	TGTGCCAGCAGCCGCACGACAACAGGGGGCCCCTCTGGAAACACCATATATTTT	CASSRTTTGGPSGNTIYF
TRBD1	TRBV5-1	TRBJ2-1	-	TGCGCCAGCAGCTTGTCCGGGACAGGGGAGAGGAGTGAGCAGTTCTTC	CASSLSGTGERSEQFF
-	TRBV28	TRBJ1-1	-	TGTGCCAGCAGCGACCTGAGGAACACTGAAGCTTTCTTT	CASSDLRNTEAFF
-	TRBV21-1	TRBJ2-7	once	TGTGCCAGCTTGGAGTACAGGGGCGCGGGGGGCTGTCCAGGCGAGCAGTACTTC	CASLEYRGAGGCPGEQYF
-	TRBV12-3/TRBV12-4	TRBJ2-7	-	TGTGCCAGCAGACGGGACTTTGACTACGAGCAGTACTTC	CASRRDFDYEQYF
TRBD1	TRBV28	TRBJ1-2	-	TGTGCCAGCAGTTACAGGGGGATGGGGTATGGCTACACCTTC	CASSYRGMGYGYTF
TRBD2	TRBV2	TRBJ2-7	-	TGTGCCAGCAGCGGGGTGGCGGGAGGGCCGGTATACGAGCAGTACTTC	CASSGVAGGPVYEQYF